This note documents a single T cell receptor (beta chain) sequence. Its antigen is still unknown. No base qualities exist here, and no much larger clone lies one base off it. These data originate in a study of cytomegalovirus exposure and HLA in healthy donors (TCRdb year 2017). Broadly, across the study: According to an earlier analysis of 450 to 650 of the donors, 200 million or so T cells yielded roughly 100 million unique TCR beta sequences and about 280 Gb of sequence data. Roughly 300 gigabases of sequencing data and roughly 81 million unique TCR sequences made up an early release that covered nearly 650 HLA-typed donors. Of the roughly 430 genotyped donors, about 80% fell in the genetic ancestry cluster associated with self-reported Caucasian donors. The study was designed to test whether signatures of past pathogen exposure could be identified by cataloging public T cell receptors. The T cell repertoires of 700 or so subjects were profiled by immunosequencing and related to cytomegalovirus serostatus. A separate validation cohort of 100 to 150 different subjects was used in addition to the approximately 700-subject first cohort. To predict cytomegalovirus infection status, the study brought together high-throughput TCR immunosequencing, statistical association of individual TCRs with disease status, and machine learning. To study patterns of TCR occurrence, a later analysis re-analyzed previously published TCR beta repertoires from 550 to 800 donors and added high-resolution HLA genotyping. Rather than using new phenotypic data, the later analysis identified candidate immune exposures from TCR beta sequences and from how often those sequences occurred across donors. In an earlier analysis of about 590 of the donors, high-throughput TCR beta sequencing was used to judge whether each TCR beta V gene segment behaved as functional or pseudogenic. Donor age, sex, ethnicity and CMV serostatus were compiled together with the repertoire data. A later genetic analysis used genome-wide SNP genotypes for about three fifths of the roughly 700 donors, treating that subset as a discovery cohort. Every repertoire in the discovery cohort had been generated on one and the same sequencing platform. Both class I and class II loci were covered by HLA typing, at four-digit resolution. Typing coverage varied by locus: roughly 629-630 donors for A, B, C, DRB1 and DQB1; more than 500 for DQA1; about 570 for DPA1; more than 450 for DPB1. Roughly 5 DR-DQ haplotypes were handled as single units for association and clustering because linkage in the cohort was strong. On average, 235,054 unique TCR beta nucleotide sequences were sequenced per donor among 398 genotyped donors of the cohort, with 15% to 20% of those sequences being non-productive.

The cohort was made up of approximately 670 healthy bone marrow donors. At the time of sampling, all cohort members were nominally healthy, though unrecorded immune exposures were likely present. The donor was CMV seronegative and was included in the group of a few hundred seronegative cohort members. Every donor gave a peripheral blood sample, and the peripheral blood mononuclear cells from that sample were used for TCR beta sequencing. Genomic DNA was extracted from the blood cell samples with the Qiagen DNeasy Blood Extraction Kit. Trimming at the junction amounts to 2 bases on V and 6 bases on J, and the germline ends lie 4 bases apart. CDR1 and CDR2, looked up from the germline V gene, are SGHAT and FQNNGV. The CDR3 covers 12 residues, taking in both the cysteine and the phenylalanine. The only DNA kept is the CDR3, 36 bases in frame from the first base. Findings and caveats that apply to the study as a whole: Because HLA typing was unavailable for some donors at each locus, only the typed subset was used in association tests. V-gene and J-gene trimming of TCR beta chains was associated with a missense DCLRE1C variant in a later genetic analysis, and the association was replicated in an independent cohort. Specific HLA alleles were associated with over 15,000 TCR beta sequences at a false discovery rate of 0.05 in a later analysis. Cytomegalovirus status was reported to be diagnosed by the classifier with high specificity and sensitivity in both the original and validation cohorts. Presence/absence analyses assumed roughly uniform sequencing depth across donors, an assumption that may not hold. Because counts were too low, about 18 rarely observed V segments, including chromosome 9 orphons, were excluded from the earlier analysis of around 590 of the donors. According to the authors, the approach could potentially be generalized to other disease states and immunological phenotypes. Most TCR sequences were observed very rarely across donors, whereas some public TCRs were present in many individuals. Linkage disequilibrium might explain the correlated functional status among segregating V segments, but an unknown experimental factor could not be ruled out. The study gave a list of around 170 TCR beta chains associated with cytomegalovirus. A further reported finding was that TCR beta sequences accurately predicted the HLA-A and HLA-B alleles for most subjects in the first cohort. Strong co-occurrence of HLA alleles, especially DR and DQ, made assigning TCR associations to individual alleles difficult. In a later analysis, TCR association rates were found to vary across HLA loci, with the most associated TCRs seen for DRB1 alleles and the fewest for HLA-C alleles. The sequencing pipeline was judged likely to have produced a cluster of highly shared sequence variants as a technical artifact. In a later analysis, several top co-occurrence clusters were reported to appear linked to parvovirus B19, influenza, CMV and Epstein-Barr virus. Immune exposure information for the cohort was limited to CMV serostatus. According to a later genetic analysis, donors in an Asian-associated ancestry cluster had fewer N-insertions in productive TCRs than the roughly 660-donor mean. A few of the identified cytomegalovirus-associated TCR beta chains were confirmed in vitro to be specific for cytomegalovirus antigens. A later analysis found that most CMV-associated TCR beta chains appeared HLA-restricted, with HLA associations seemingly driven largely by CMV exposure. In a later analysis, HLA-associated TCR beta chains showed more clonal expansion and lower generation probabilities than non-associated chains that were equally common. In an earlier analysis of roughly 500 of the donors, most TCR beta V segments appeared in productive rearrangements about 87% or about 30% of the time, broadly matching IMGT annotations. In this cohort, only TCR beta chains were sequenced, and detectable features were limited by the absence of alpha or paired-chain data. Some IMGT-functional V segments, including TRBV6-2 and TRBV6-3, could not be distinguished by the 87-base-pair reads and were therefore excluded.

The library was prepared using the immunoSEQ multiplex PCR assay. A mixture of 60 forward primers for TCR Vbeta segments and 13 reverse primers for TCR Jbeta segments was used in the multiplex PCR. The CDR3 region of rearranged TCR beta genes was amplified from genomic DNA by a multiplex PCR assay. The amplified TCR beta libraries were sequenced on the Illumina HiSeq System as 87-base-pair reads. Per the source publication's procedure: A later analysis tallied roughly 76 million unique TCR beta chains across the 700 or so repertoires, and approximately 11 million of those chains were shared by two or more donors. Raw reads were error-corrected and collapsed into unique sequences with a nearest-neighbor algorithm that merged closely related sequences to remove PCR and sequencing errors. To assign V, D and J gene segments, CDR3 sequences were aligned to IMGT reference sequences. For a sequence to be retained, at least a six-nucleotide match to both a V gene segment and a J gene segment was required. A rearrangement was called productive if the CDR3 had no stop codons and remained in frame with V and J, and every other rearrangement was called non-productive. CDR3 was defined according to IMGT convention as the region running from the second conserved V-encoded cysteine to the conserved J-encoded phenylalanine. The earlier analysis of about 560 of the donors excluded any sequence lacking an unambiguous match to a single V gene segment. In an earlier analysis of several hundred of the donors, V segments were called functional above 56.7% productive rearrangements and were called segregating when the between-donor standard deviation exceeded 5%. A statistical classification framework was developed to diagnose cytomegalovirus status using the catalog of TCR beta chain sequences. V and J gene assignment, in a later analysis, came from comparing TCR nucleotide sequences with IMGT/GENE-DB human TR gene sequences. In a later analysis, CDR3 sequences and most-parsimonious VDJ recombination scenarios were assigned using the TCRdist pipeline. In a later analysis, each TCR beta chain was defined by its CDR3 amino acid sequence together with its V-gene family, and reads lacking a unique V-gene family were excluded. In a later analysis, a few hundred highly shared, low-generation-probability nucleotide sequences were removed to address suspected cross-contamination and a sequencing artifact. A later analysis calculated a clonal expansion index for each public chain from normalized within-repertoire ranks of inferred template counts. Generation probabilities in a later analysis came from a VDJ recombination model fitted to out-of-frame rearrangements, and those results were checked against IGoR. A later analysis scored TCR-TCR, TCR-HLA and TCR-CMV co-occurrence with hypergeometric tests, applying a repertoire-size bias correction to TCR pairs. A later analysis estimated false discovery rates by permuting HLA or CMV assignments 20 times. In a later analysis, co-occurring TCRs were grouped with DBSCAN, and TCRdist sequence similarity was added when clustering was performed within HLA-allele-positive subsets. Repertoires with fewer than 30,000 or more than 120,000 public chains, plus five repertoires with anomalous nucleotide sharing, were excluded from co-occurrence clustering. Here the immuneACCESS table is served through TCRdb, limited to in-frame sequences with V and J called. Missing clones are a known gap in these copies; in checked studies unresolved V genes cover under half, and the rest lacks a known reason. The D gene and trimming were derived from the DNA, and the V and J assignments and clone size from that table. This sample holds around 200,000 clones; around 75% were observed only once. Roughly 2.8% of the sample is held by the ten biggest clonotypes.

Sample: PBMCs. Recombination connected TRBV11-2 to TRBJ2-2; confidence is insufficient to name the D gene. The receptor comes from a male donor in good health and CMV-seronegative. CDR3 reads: CASSLSAGELFF. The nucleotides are TGTGCCAGCAGCTTATCGGCCGGGGAGCTGTTTTTT. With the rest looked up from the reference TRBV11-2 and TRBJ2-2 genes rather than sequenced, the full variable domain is EAGVAQSPRYKIIEKRQSVAFWCNPISGHATLYWYQQILGQGPKLLIQFQNNGVVDDSQLPKDRFSAERLKGVDSTLKIQPAKLEDSAVYLCASSLSAGELFFGEGSRLTVL.